A selection of T cell receptor beta chains follows, all from one sample in a study of molecular identifiers for immune sequencing clone quantification. TCRdb called the PCR reads again in MiXCR, with one record for every CDR3 protein. The sample lists around 480,000 distinct CDR3 sequences; 25% were seen once. Sequencing was performed on naive CD8+ T cells from blood, with Jurkat cell RNA spiked in. These receptors came from a human donor in good health. Some libraries in this study had Jurkat cell RNA spiked in. Each CDR3 is given with its conserved first and last residue. A D gene is named only where the DNA matches it firmly. The size entry is marked missing in some rows and otherwise reads once, few, many or a size class.

v_gene	d_gene	j_gene	abundance	CDR3aa	CDR3nt
TRBV10-2	TRBD1	TRBJ1-2	.	CARPRDRVTYGYTF	TGCGCCAGACCAAGGGACAGGGTTACTTATGGCTACACCTTC
TRBV20-1	.	TRBJ1-1	.	CSARGGGTEAFF	TGCAGTGCTAGAGGCGGTGGCACTGAAGCTTTCTTT
TRBV4-1	.	TRBJ1-1	few	CASSEVLAWNTEAFF	TGCGCCAGCAGCGAAGTGCTGGCGTGGAACACTGAAGCTTTCTTT
TRBV5-1	.	TRBJ2-7	.	CASSLDIYYEQYF	TGCGCCAGCAGCTTGGACATCTACTACGAGCAGTACTTC
TRBV4-3	.	TRBJ1-1	.	CASSQEGGAMNTEAFF	TGCGCCAGCAGCCAAGAGGGGGGGGCCATGAACACTGAAGCTTTCTTT
TRBV9	.	TRBJ2-4	few	CASSSSGTLAKNIQYF	TGTGCCAGCAGCAGTAGCGGTACGCTAGCCAAAAACATTCAGTACTTC
TRBV6-5	.	TRBJ2-5	few	CATAPRGKETQYF	TGTGCCACCGCTCCCAGGGGCAAAGAGACCCAGTACTTC
TRBV12-3/TRBV12-4	TRBD1	TRBJ2-6	.	CASSVRQGPYVLTF	TGTGCCAGCAGTGTTCGACAGGGCCCTTACGTCCTGACTTTC
TRBV14	.	TRBJ2-5	many	CASSQDSETQYF	TGTGCCAGCAGCCAAGATTCCGAGACCCAGTACTTC
TRBV9	TRBD1	TRBJ2-7	.	CASSPNSGTDSQQYF	TGTGCCAGCAGTCCCAACTCCGGGACAGATTCCCAGCAGTACTTC
TRBV5-3	TRBD2	TRBJ2-5	once	CASGAGGETQYF	TGTGCCAGTGGTGCGGGGGGTGAGACCCAGTACTTC
TRBV12-3/TRBV12-4	.	TRBJ2-3	many	CASSPGTHTQYF	TGTGCCAGCAGTCCGGGAACGCATACGCAGTATTTT
TRBV4-1	TRBD2	TRBJ2-2	few	CASSQPLGLAGTGELFF	TGCGCCAGCAGCCAGCCGCTCGGACTAGCTGGCACCGGGGAGCTGTTTTTT
TRBV7-6	TRBD1	TRBJ2-4	many	CASSLGTGAGKNIQYF	TGTGCCAGCAGCTTAGGGACAGGGGCTGGCAAAAACATTCAGTACTTC
TRBV28	.	TRBJ1-1	.	CAGAGGRGTEAFF	TGTGCCGGGGCCGGGGGAAGGGGCACTGAAGCTTTCTTT
TRBV19	TRBD2	TRBJ2-3	.	CASSRTSGEYDTQYF	TGTGCCAGTAGTAGGACTAGCGGGGAATACGATACGCAGTATTTT
TRBV7-9	TRBD1	TRBJ2-1	few	CASSLATGQGFGEQFF	TGTGCCAGCAGCTTAGCGACGGGACAGGGGTTCGGTGAGCAGTTCTTC
TRBV4-1	.	TRBJ1-6	.	CASSQGPLLDSPLHF	TGCGCCAGCAGCCAAGGCCCCCTCTTGGATTCACCCCTCCACTTT
TRBV10-2	.	TRBJ1-5	many	CASSESGDQPQHF	TGCGCCAGCAGTGAGTCGGGGGATCAGCCCCAGCATTTT
TRBV29-1	.	TRBJ2-3	many	CSVDVGTQYF	TGCAGCGTTGATGTTGGTACGCAGTATTTT
TRBV3-2	.	TRBJ2-7	few	CASYLTGCSYEQYF	TGTGCCAGCTACTTGACGGGCTGCTCCTACGAGCAGTACTTC
TRBV7-2	.	TRBJ2-3	.	CASSSDFTDTQYF	TGTGCCAGCAGCTCCGACTTCACAGATACGCAGTATTTT
TRBV5-1	.	TRBJ2-7	many	CASRDAEEQYF	TGCGCCAGCAGAGACGCGGAGGAGCAGTACTTC
TRBV7-2	.	TRBJ1-1	many	CASSLGVWTEAFF	TGTGCCAGCAGCTTAGGAGTGTGGACTGAAGCTTTCTTT
TRBV4-3	TRBD1	TRBJ2-2	.	CASSQVDRGGTGELFF	TGCGCCAGCAGCCAAGTGGACAGGGGAGGCACCGGGGAGCTGTTTTTT
TRBV2	TRBD2	TRBJ2-3	many	CASSELADSTDTQYF	TGTGCCAGCAGTGAACTAGCGGACAGCACAGATACGCAGTATTTT
TRBV7-8	TRBD1	TRBJ2-5	.	CASSWTGPQETQYF	TGTGCCAGCAGCTGGACAGGCCCTCAAGAGACCCAGTACTTC
TRBV19	.	TRBJ1-5	.	CASNEGGVMDQPQHF	TGTGCCAGTAACGAGGGGGGGGTTATGGATCAGCCCCAGCATTTT
TRBV27	.	TRBJ2-3	many	CASSPTVRGGTDTQYF	TGTGCCAGCAGCCCTACAGTCAGGGGAGGCACAGATACGCAGTATTTT
TRBV30	.	TRBJ2-2	.	CACIRPGGTGELFF	TGTGCCTGCATTAGGCCCGGAGGCACCGGGGAGCTGTTTTTT
TRBV5-6	.	TRBJ2-7	.	CASSVAAYEQYF	TGTGCCAGCAGCGTTGCAGCCTACGAGCAGTACTTC
TRBV11-2	.	TRBJ2-5	.	CASSSPLETQYF	TGTGCCAGCAGCTCCCCGTTAGAGACCCAGTACTTC
TRBV12-3/TRBV12-4	.	TRBJ1-5	many	CASTTLPREGNQPQHF	TGTGCCAGCACCACCCTCCCCAGGGAGGGCAATCAGCCCCAGCATTTT
TRBV7-9	.	TRBJ1-2	.	CASSSSAGRWPGYTF	TGTGCCAGCAGCTCAAGCGCTGGGAGGTGGCCTGGCTACACCTTC
TRBV19	.	TRBJ2-7	.	CATEFGYEQYF	TGTGCCACCGAGTTCGGCTACGAGCAGTACTTC
TRBV24-1	TRBD1	TRBJ1-1	.	CATSDQGALEAFF	TGTGCCACCAGTGATCAGGGGGCACTTGAAGCTTTCTTT
TRBV5-5	.	TRBJ1-5	few	CASSSSGSGNQPQHF	TGTGCCAGCAGCTCCTCGGGGTCGGGCAATCAGCCCCAGCATTTT
TRBV20-1	.	TRBJ2-7	.	CSARPPPREPSYEQYF	TGCAGTGCTAGGCCTCCCCCGAGGGAGCCCTCCTACGAGCAGTACTTC
TRBV6-2/TRBV6-3	.	TRBJ2-7	few	CASSYSWGEQYF	TGTGCCAGCAGTTACTCGTGGGGTGAGCAGTACTTC
TRBV9	.	TRBJ2-7	.	CASSSSPAGGEQYF	TGTGCCAGCAGCTCATCCCCAGCGGGCGGTGAGCAGTACTTC
TRBV27	.	TRBJ2-1	once	CASTRGISSYNEQFF	TGTGCCAGCACCCGGGGGATTAGCTCCTACAATGAGCAGTTCTTC
TRBV18	TRBD1	TRBJ2-7	.	CASSWTGPAYEQYF	TGTGCCAGCTCATGGACAGGGCCGGCCTACGAGCAGTACTTC
TRBV6-1	TRBD2	TRBJ2-7	.	CASSESVAGGLEQYF	TGTGCCAGCAGTGAATCGGTAGCGGGGGGGCTCGAGCAGTACTTC
TRBV4-3	.	TRBJ2-7	.	CASSQDRGPGYEQYF	TGCGCCAGCAGCCAAGATCGGGGCCCTGGTTACGAGCAGTACTTC
TRBV7-6	.	TRBJ1-6	few	CASSSGRYNSPLHF	TGTGCCAGCAGCTCGGGACGGTATAATTCACCCCTCCACTTT
TRBV2	TRBD1	TRBJ1-1	.	CASSGTGGIGNTDAFF	TGTGCCAGCAGTGGGACAGGGGGCATCGGGAACACTGACGCTTTCTTT
TRBV7-6	.	TRBJ2-1	.	CASSQLGLIENEQFF	TGTGCCAGCAGCCAACTTGGATTGATTGAGAATGAGCAGTTCTTC
TRBV27	.	TRBJ2-2	.	CASSLIGVAGELFF	TGTGCCAGCAGTCTAATTGGGGTTGCCGGGGAGCTGTTTTTT
TRBV7-9	.	TRBJ1-1	.	CASSEPPGSGTEAFF	TGTGCCAGCAGCGAACCCCCAGGGTCTGGCACTGAAGCTTTCTTT
TRBV19	.	TRBJ2-5	few	CASSPYFGGPQETQYF	TGTGCCAGTAGTCCCTACTTCGGGGGGCCCCAAGAGACCCAGTACTTC
TRBV20-1	.	TRBJ1-1	few	CSAGGTNTEAFF	TGCAGTGCTGGGGGGACGAACACTGAAGCTTTCTTT
TRBV9	.	TRBJ2-1	.	CASSLTAGNEQFF	TGTGCCAGCAGCTTAACTGCTGGGAATGAGCAGTTCTTC
TRBV6-5	.	TRBJ1-1	.	CASTGTLNTEAFF	TGTGCCAGTACCGGGACTTTGAACACTGAAGCTTTCTTT